The rows below give T cell receptor beta chains drawn from one sample of a study of blood T cell repertoires in COVID-19. Sequenced by immunoSEQ multiplex PCR; TCRdb stores in-frame clones only, minus some. The data show 240,000 or so clones, with roughly nine tenths seen just once and just over 7% held by the top ten. Sequenced sample: peripheral blood. Every receptor here comes from a man aged 55 to 70 who had recovered from COVID-19. CDR3s include the opening cysteine and the closing phenylalanine or tryptophan. A D gene is named only where the DNA matches it firmly. Some rows have no size entry. The others give once, few or many, or a class for an expanded clone.

V	J	size	D	length	DNA	CDR3
TRBV5-6	TRBJ1-2	NA	TRBD1	15	TGTGCCAGCAGCCGACCAGGGGGCGGAACCTATGGCTACACCTTC	CASSRPGGGTYGYTF
TRBV11-2	TRBJ1-2	NA	TRBD1	16	TGTGCCAGCAGCTTGGGAACGGGACAGAGTTCCTATGGCTACACCTTC	CASSLGTGQSSYGYTF
TRBV3-1/TRBV3-2	TRBJ2-7	NA	TRBD2	15	TGTGCCAGCAGCCGGGCGAGCGGGGGGGCCTCCGAGCAGTACTTC	CASSRASGGASEQYF
TRBV5-5	TRBJ2-3	once	TRBD2	15	TGTGCCTCGGCCGTAGGCCCCGGGAGGTCAGATACGCAGTATTTT	CASAVGPGRSDTQYF
TRBV19	TRBJ1-4	once	NA	16	TGTGCCAGTAGTCCAAGGACAGCGGGGGGTAATGAAAAACTGTTTTTT	CASSPRTAGGNEKLFF
TRBV6-4	TRBJ2-2	few	NA	16	TGTGCCAGCTCCTCGGGACTTTTGAAGAACACCGGGGAGCTGTTTTTT	CASSSGLLKNTGELFF
TRBV5-1	TRBJ1-1	NA	TRBD1	18	TGCGCCAGCAGCTTCAGACAGGGGGAATCCTTATTAGGCACTGAAGCTTTCTTT	CASSFRQGESLLGTEAFF
TRBV29-1	TRBJ2-3	NA	NA	13	TGCAGCGTTGCCCCTCTAAACACAGATACGCAGTATTTT	CSVAPLNTDTQYF
TRBV3-1/TRBV3-2	TRBJ2-5	NA	TRBD2	14	TGTGCCAGCAGCTCTCGCGGGGGGGATGAGACCCAGTACTTC	CASSSRGGDETQYF
TRBV21-1	TRBJ2-4	few	NA	13	TGTGCCAGACAGGACAGAATCAAAAACATTCAGTACTTC	CARQDRIKNIQYF
TRBV10-3	TRBJ1-5	NA	NA	19	TGTGCCATCAGTGAGTCGGGGCAGCTAAACGAGTATAGCAATCAGCCCCAGCATTTT	CAISESGQLNEYSNQPQHF
TRBV19	TRBJ1-6	NA	TRBD1	13	TGTGCCACCCAGGGACAGAGAAATTCACCCCTCCACTTT	CATQGQRNSPLHF
TRBV10-3	TRBJ2-3	NA	TRBD2	14	TGTGCCATCAGTGAGTTAACTAGCGCAGATACGCAGTATTTT	CAISELTSADTQYF